These T cell receptor beta chains were read from a single sample in a study of cytomegalovirus exposure and HLA in healthy donors. TCRdb keeps only in-frame clones here, not all; method: immunoSEQ multiplex PCR. The repertoire holds about 170,000 clones, with approximately 80% as singletons. Sequenced material: PBMCs. These receptor sequences come from a woman aged 45-65 years in good health and CMV-seropositive. The CDR3 runs from the conserved cysteine through the conserved F or W. Each record gives: V gene, clone size, J gene, D gene, CDR3 protein, CDR3 DNA. A D gene is named only where the DNA matches it firmly. For some rows the clone size is stated as once, few or many, or as a class when expanded; others skip it.

V gene: TRBV28; clone size: NA; J gene: TRBJ1-1; D gene: TRBD1; CDR3 protein: CASSPQGPFCFF; CDR3 DNA: TGTGCCAGCAGTCCACAGGGGCCCTTCTGCTTCTTT
V gene: TRBV19; clone size: NA; J gene: TRBJ2-7; D gene: TRBD1; CDR3 protein: CASRGQGDREQYF; CDR3 DNA: TGTGCCAGTAGAGGACAGGGAGATCGCGAGCAGTACTTC
V gene: TRBV9; clone size: NA; J gene: TRBJ1-3; D gene: NA; CDR3 protein: CASSVDRNGNTIYF; CDR3 DNA: TGTGCCAGCAGCGTAGACAGAAATGGAAACACCATATATTTT
V gene: TRBV7-2; clone size: NA; J gene: TRBJ1-1; D gene: NA; CDR3 protein: CASSLFGGRNTEAFF; CDR3 DNA: TGTGCCAGCAGCTTATTCGGGGGGCGGAACACTGAAGCTTTCTTT
V gene: TRBV5-1; clone size: NA; J gene: TRBJ2-3; D gene: NA; CDR3 protein: CASSFMTRSTDTQYF; CDR3 DNA: TGCGCCAGCAGCTTTATGACACGTAGCACAGATACGCAGTATTTT
V gene: TRBV4-3; clone size: NA; J gene: TRBJ2-5; D gene: TRBD2; CDR3 protein: CASSQGLAGTFRETQYF; CDR3 DNA: TGCGCCAGCAGCCAAGGACTAGCGGGTACCTTTAGAGAGACCCAGTACTTC
V gene: TRBV27; clone size: once; J gene: TRBJ1-5; D gene: NA; CDR3 protein: CASRLYRDQPQHF; CDR3 DNA: TGTGCCAGCCGCCTCTACAGGGATCAGCCCCAGCATTTT
V gene: TRBV5-1; clone size: NA; J gene: TRBJ1-1; D gene: NA; CDR3 protein: CASSLNTGGGTEAFF; CDR3 DNA: TGCGCCAGCAGCTTAAATACAGGCGGGGGGACTGAAGCTTTCTTT
V gene: TRBV7-2; clone size: NA; J gene: TRBJ1-2; D gene: NA; CDR3 protein: CASTDLGSYGYTF; CDR3 DNA: TGTGCCAGCACCGACCTGGGGAGCTATGGCTACACCTTC
V gene: TRBV5-1; clone size: NA; J gene: TRBJ2-3; D gene: NA; CDR3 protein: CASSFYTGDTDTQYF; CDR3 DNA: TGCGCCAGCAGCTTCTACACAGGAGACACAGATACGCAGTATTTT
V gene: TRBV7-3; clone size: NA; J gene: TRBJ2-5; D gene: NA; CDR3 protein: CASSLGDYQETQYF; CDR3 DNA: TGTGCCAGCAGCTTAGGGGACTACCAAGAGACCCAGTACTTC
V gene: TRBV4-3; clone size: NA; J gene: TRBJ2-7; D gene: TRBD1; CDR3 protein: CASSQEPGQGGYEQYF; CDR3 DNA: TGCGCCAGCAGCCAAGAGCCGGGACAGGGAGGCTACGAGCAGTACTTC
V gene: TRBV7-2; clone size: NA; J gene: TRBJ1-1; D gene: NA; CDR3 protein: CASSLVGTSEAFF; CDR3 DNA: TGTGCCAGCAGCTTAGTAGGGACATCCGAAGCTTTCTTT
V gene: TRBV5-1; clone size: NA; J gene: TRBJ2-6; D gene: TRBD2; CDR3 protein: CASSLAGGRSGANVLTF; CDR3 DNA: TGCGCCAGCAGCTTGGCGGGGGGGAGGTCTGGGGCCAACGTCCTGACTTTC
V gene: TRBV28; clone size: NA; J gene: TRBJ2-5; D gene: TRBD1; CDR3 protein: CASSFRGQGGRETQYF; CDR3 DNA: TGTGCCAGCAGCTTCCGAGGACAGGGGGGAAGAGAGACCCAGTACTTC
V gene: TRBV29-1; clone size: NA; J gene: TRBJ2-3; D gene: NA; CDR3 protein: CSPLEPRGTDTQYF; CDR3 DNA: TGCAGCCCACTCGAACCCCGGGGCACAGATACGCAGTATTTT
V gene: TRBV15; clone size: few; J gene: TRBJ2-1; D gene: NA; CDR3 protein: CATSKVLANEQFF; CDR3 DNA: TGTGCCACCAGCAAGGTCCTAGCCAATGAGCAGTTCTTC
V gene: TRBV23-1; clone size: once; J gene: TRBJ2-7; D gene: NA; CDR3 protein: CASSHDGWSSYEQYF; CDR3 DNA: TGCGCCAGCAGTCACGACGGATGGAGCTCCTACGAGCAGTACTTC
V gene: TRBV5-4; clone size: NA; J gene: TRBJ1-1; D gene: NA; CDR3 protein: CASSSSVRDTEAFF; CDR3 DNA: TGTGCCAGCAGCTCCAGCGTACGGGACACTGAAGCTTTCTTT
V gene: TRBV10-3; clone size: once; J gene: TRBJ1-6; D gene: NA; CDR3 protein: CAISESEGGENSPLHF; CDR3 DNA: TGTGCCATCAGTGAGTCGGAGGGGGGGGAAAATTCACCCCTCCACTTT
V gene: TRBV2; clone size: NA; J gene: TRBJ2-1; D gene: NA; CDR3 protein: CASSRNPYREQFF; CDR3 DNA: TGTGCCAGCAGCCGAAACCCCTATCGGGAGCAGTTCTTC
V gene: TRBV4-3; clone size: NA; J gene: TRBJ2-7; D gene: NA; CDR3 protein: CASSQDSVRGISYEQYF; CDR3 DNA: TGCGCCAGCAGCCAAGACTCGGTGCGCGGGATCTCCTACGAGCAGTACTTC
V gene: TRBV6-5; clone size: NA; J gene: TRBJ2-7; D gene: NA; CDR3 protein: CASSYQAEAYEQYF; CDR3 DNA: TGTGCCAGCAGTTACCAAGCGGAAGCCTACGAGCAGTACTTC
V gene: TRBV4-1; clone size: NA; J gene: TRBJ2-7; D gene: NA; CDR3 protein: CASSHPGQRAYEQYF; CDR3 DNA: TGCGCCAGCAGCCATCCGGGACAGCGGGCATACGAGCAGTACTTC
V gene: TRBV27; clone size: NA; J gene: TRBJ2-7; D gene: NA; CDR3 protein: CASSSPRETGPSEQYF; CDR3 DNA: TGTGCCAGCAGTTCGCCCCGCGAGACAGGTCCCTCAGAGCAGTACTTC